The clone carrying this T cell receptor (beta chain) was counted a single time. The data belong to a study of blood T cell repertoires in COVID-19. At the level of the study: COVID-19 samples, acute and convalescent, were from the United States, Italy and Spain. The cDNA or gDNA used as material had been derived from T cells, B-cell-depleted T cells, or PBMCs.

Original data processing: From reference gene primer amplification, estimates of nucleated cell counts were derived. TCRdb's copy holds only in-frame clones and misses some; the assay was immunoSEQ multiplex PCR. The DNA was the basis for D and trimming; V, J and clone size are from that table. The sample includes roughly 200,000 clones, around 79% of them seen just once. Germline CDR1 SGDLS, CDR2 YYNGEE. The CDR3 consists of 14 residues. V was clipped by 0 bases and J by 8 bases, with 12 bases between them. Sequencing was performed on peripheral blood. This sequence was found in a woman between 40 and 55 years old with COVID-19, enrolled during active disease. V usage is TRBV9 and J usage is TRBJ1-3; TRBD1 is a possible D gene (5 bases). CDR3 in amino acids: CASSVEGRADTIYF. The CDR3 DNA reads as TGTGCCAGCAGCGTAGAGGGCAGGGCGGACACCATATATTTT. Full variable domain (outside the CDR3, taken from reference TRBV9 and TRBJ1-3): DSGVTQTPKHLITATGQRVTLRCSPRSGDLSVYWYQQSLDQGLQFLIQYYNGEERAKGNILERFSAQQFPDLHSELNLSSLELGDSALYFCASSVEGRADTIYFGEGSWLTVV.